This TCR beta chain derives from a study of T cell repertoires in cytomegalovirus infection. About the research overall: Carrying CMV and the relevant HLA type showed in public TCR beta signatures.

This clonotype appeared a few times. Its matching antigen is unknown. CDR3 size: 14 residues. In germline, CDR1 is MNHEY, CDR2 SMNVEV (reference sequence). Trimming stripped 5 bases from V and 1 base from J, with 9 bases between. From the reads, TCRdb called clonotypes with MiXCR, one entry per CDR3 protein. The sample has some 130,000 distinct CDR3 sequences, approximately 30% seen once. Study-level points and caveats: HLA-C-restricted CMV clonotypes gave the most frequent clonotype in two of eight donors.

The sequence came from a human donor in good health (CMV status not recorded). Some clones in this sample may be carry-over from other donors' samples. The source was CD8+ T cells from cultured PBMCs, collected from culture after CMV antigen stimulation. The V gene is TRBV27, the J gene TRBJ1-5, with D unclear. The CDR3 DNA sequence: TGTGCCAGCAGTCCCCGACGGAGCAATCAGCCCCAGCATTTT. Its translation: CASSPRRSNQPQHF.